A selection of T cell receptor beta chains follows, all from one sample in a study of cytomegalovirus exposure and HLA in healthy donors. The assay was immunoSEQ multiplex PCR, and TCRdb's table has in-frame clones only and misses some. The sample holds nearly 95,000 clones, more than 75% seen once. Sequenced material: PBMCs. These receptors were collected from a woman aged 40-49 years in good health and CMV-seronegative. CDR3s include the opening cysteine and the closing phenylalanine or tryptophan. The D gene is left open where the match is weak. Only part of the rows carry a size: once, few, many, or a class if the clone is expanded.

DNA	CDR3	size	V	J	D
TGTGCCAGCAGCTTAGACAGGGCCGGTGGCTACACCTTC	CASSLDRAGGYTF	.	TRBV7-2	TRBJ1-2	.
TGTGCCATCAGTGAGTCCCGGACAGGGGAGACCCAGTACTTC	CAISESRTGETQYF	.	TRBV10-3	TRBJ2-5	TRBD1
TGCAGTGAACAGACAGATACGCAGTATTTT	CSEQTDTQYF	.	TRBV20-1	TRBJ2-3	.
TGTGCCAGCAGCTTGGGCAGGGGAGGGGATCAGCCCCAGCATTTT	CASSLGRGGDQPQHF	few	TRBV5-8	TRBJ1-5	.
TGTGCCAGCAGATACAACGGACAAAACAATGAGCAGTTCTTC	CASRYNGQNNEQFF	.	TRBV6-5	TRBJ2-1	.
TGTGCCAGCTCACCCGAGAAGGGGGCATACGAGCAGTACTTC	CASSPEKGAYEQYF	.	TRBV18	TRBJ2-7	TRBD1
TGTGCCAGCAGCTTACAGGTTCAGAACACTGAAGCTTTCTTT	CASSLQVQNTEAFF	.	TRBV7-8	TRBJ1-1	.
TGCGCCAGCAGCCCGGACAGGGGCAATGAGCAGTTCTTC	CASSPDRGNEQFF	.	TRBV5-1	TRBJ2-1	TRBD1
TGTGCCATCAGTGAGTCGCGACTAGCGGGGGGGCTTGAGCAGTACTTC	CAISESRLAGGLEQYF	.	TRBV10-3	TRBJ2-7	TRBD2
TGTGCCAGCAGCAAAGTGAGGACAGGGGGCTATAGCAATCAGCCCCAGCATTTT	CASSKVRTGGYSNQPQHF	.	TRBV21-1	TRBJ1-5	.
TGTGCCAGCAGTTTCTGGACAGGGGTCAACAATGAGCAGTTCTTC	CASSFWTGVNNEQFF	.	TRBV27	TRBJ2-1	TRBD1
TGCGCCAGCAGCTCCCAGGGGTATGGCTACACCTTC	CASSSQGYGYTF	.	TRBV5-1	TRBJ1-2	.
TGCGCCAGCAGCCAAGGCGGGGGGGCCTGGGGTGAGCAGTTCTTC	CASSQGGGAWGEQFF	.	TRBV4-3	TRBJ2-1	TRBD2
TGTGCCAGCAGGGACCTGGGGAGAAGCTCCTACAATGAGCAGTTCTTC	CASRDLGRSSYNEQFF	.	TRBV2	TRBJ2-1	.
TGCGCCAGCAGCCATGGCACGAACACTGAAGCTTTCTTT	CASSHGTNTEAFF	.	TRBV4-1	TRBJ1-1	.